This T cell receptor (beta chain) is drawn from a study of shared clonotypes between healthy human individuals (dated by TCRdb to between 2020 and 2021). The study in broad terms: The cohort comprised a couple of women and three men aged 18 to 49 years. Libraries were prepared and TCR repertoires were sequenced by different laboratories using diverse techniques, in order to increase sequencing depth and limit assay-specific biases. To estimate repertoire size and how much clonotype sharing occurs between individuals, the study deeply sequenced the blood TCR repertoires of five healthy adults. For each donor, three plates each were used for CD4 naive and CD4 memory, two plates were used for CD8 naive, and one plate was used for CD8 memory. Each donor's leukapheresis produced roughly between about 0.8 and 8.9 billion PBMCs.

Worth noting for this clone: Its antigen specificity is not known. Qualities for individual bases were not recorded, and no much larger clone is one base off.

TCR CDR3 regions were amplified from genomic DNA by multiplex PCR using the deep immunoSEQ assay. Genomic DNA extracted from each cell subset was distributed evenly over all wells of several immunoSEQ 96-well plates, and each plate served as one replicate. For sorted subsets, around 200 ng genomic DNA, equal to tens of thousands of T cell genomes, was loaded into each replicate PCR. The purified libraries were quantified using a Qubit 3.0 fluorometer, sized with a Bioanalyzer 2100, and then quantified again using the KAPA Library Quantification kit. Each immunoSEQ 96-well plate was sequenced on its own single-read 150-cycle Illumina NextSeq 550 flow cell. The study's processing was this. The immunoSEQ output contained only junctional sequences without quality scores, so filtering could not match that applied to full-length reads. To assign V/J genes and CDR3, sequences were annotated against IMGT germline references using PyIR, a Python wrapper for IgBLAST v1.9. Reads were filtered out if the reads had weak V/J assignments (E-value above 1e-6), no CDR3, stop codons, out-of-frame junctions, or ambiguous translated residues. V3J clonotypes were defined as sequences sharing an identical inferred V gene, J gene, and CDR3 amino acid sequence. The percentage overlap between two repertoires was calculated by dividing the number of shared unique clonotypes by the size of the smaller repertoire. RTK rarefaction, the Chao1 estimator, and Recon v2.1 estimates of unobserved clonotypes were used to assess repertoire richness. Generation probabilities were computed with OLGA for all TCRbeta clonotypes obtained by the gDNA method from a handful of donors. Imported from immuneACCESS, the table was reduced by TCRdb to in-frame sequences with V and J called. These copies leave out some clones; in studies compared against another copy, an unresolved V gene accounts for under half, and the cause of the remainder is not known. V, J and clone size derive from that table, while D and trimming were established from the DNA sequence. Within this sample are more than 2,000,000 clones, with more than 80% of them counted one time only. The top ten clonotypes cover 0.39% of the sample.

Results the study describes overall, beyond this receptor: Sharing across a handful of donors was observed for around 5% of naive CD4, less than 4% of naive CD8, 2.3% of memory CD4, and about 0.4% of memory CD8 clonotypes. Estimated clonotype richness was generally larger for naive than for memory subsets. Because the study included only a small number of donors, the genetic and exposure-history diversity represented was limited. Sampling was restricted to blood, and TCR repertoires in tissue are likely to differ from TCR repertoires in blood. Pairwise subsampling led to the expectation that sequencing depth would affect the degree of clonotype sharing among donors. Higher generation probabilities were observed for clonotypes shared by all four sorted-subset donors than for non-shared clonotypes. Rarefaction of sorted-subset datasets indicated incomplete sequencing despite the large sequencing depth.

The donors were healthy, HIV-negative adults who had no recently reported acute infections or vaccinations. Every donor was a Caucasian adult residing in Nashville, Tennessee, USA. Magnetic negative selection was used to enrich CD4+ T cells, after which naive cells were positively selected on CD45RA and the negative fraction became the memory subset. After blood collection by leukapheresis, PBMCs were isolated using Ficoll-Histopaque density gradient centrifugation and then cryopreserved in the vapor phase of liquid nitrogen. Purity and quantity of every magnetically sorted T cell population were checked by analytical flow cytometry. Genomic DNA was isolated from each sorted fraction and quantified by UV absorbance on a Nanodrop 2000c. Its CDR3 holds 15 amino acids, cysteine through phenylalanine. Just CDR3 DNA is preserved here, 45 bases in frame from base 1. V is pruned by 5 bases and J by 10 bases, leaving 8 bases of the junction without a gene match. CDR1 SNHLY and CDR2 FYNNEI are derived from the germline V gene.

The chain was built from TRBV2 and TRBJ2-1, with 13 central nucleotides matching TRBD2. This TCR was recovered from a man aged 18 to 30 in good health. Some clones in this sample may be carry-over from other donors' samples. Sequencing was carried out using naive CD4+ T cells from PBMCs. In light of the paper, this sample's cell subset or site label describes: CD45RA+ positively selected. The bases are TGTGCCAGCAGTCTCGGACTAGCGGGAGTAAGGGAGCAGTTCTTC. It translates as CASSLGLAGVREQFF. Reference TRBV2 and TRBJ2-1 genes cover what lies past the CDR3, so the full variable domain is EPEVTQTPSHQVTQMGQEVILRCVPISNHLYFYWYRQILGQKVEFLVSFYNNEISEKSEIFDDQFSVERPDGSNFTLKIRSTKLEDSAMYFCASSLGLAGVREQFFGPGTRLTVL.